This record looks at one T cell receptor (beta chain) sequence and its context. These data belong to a study of blood T cell repertoires in COVID-19. Study context: Collection of acute and convalescent COVID-19 samples took place in the United States, Italy and Spain. Sample material is recorded as cDNA or gDNA derived from T cells, B-cell-depleted T cells, or PBMCs.

As originally analysed: Estimation of nucleated cell counts relied on the amplification of reference gene primers. The method was immunoSEQ multiplex PCR; TCRdb's version includes in-frame clones alone and lacks a portion of them. D and trimming were read from the DNA, whereas the V and J calls and clone size are those reported in that table. The profile shows approximately 280,000 clones, 70% to 90% of them singletons. This CDR3 spans 14 amino acids. CDR1 and CDR2 (germline): GTSNPN, SVGIG (reference sequence). V was cut by 0 bases and J by 7 bases, with 10 bases left in between. The genes are TRBV30 and TRBJ1-6, with unresolved D. This sequence was found in a woman between 65 and 79 years old with acute or convalescent COVID-19. What was sequenced was peripheral blood. The CDR3 sequence: CAWSVPGPNSPLHF. The DNA of the CDR3 is TGTGCCTGGAGTGTACCCGGTCCCAATTCACCCCTCCACTTT. The complete variable domain, with remaining parts taken from reference TRBV30 and TRBJ1-6, reads SQTIHQWPATLVQPVGSPLSLECTVEGTSNPNLYWYRQAAGRGLQLLFYSVGIGQISSEVPQNLSASRPQDRQFILSSKKLLLSDSGFYLCAWSVPGPNSPLHFGNGTRLTVT.